Listed below are T cell receptor beta chains from one sample, sequenced in a study of blood T cell repertoires in COVID-19. Assay: immunoSEQ multiplex PCR; the TCRdb copy retains only in-frame clones and omits some. The sample lists roughly 520,000 clones, around 89% occurring once. Sequenced: PBMCs or T cells enriched from blood (not recorded which). The source of these receptors is a middle-aged woman who had recovered from COVID-19. CDR3s include the opening cysteine and the closing phenylalanine or tryptophan. Fields, in order: CDR3 DNA, CDR3 protein, D gene, J gene, clone size, V gene. The D gene is left open where the match is weak. The size entry is marked missing in some rows and otherwise reads once, few, many or a size class.

cdr3_nt: TGTGCCAGTAGTTCAGGACTAGCGGGAGCCCTCTACAATGAGCAGTTCTTC
cdr3_aa: CASSSGLAGALYNEQFF
d_call: TRBD2
j_call: TRBJ2-1
clone_size: .
v_call: TRBV19

cdr3_nt: TGTGCCAGCAGCTTGGGACAGGGGTCGACTGAAGCTTTCTTT
cdr3_aa: CASSLGQGSTEAFF
d_call: TRBD1
j_call: TRBJ1-1
clone_size: once
v_call: TRBV7-9

cdr3_nt: TGCGCCAGCAGCTTGGAAGCTAGCGGCTACGAGCAGTACTTC
cdr3_aa: CASSLEASGYEQYF
d_call: TRBD2
j_call: TRBJ2-7
clone_size: .
v_call: TRBV5-1

cdr3_nt: TGTGCCAGCAGTCCCGGGACTAGCGGGAGTTACCCCAGGAAGCAGTTCTTC
cdr3_aa: CASSPGTSGSYPRKQFF
d_call: TRBD2
j_call: TRBJ2-1
clone_size: .
v_call: TRBV6-6

cdr3_nt: TGCAGTGCTAGTTGGGCGGGGCACGTAGGAAACACCATATATTTT
cdr3_aa: CSASWAGHVGNTIYF
d_call: .
j_call: TRBJ1-3
clone_size: .
v_call: TRBV20-1

cdr3_nt: TGCGCCAGCAGCTCGGCCGGCAGGGGATCGGTCCATGAGCAGTTCTTC
cdr3_aa: CASSSAGRGSVHEQFF
d_call: .
j_call: TRBJ2-1
clone_size: .
v_call: TRBV5-1

cdr3_nt: TGTGCCAGTAGAAGGAAGGGGCACTACAATGAGCAGTTCTTC
cdr3_aa: CASRRKGHYNEQFF
d_call: .
j_call: TRBJ2-1
clone_size: .
v_call: TRBV19

cdr3_nt: TGTGCCAGCTCACGGAACCCAGCGGAGGACCTGTTTTTT
cdr3_aa: CASSRNPAEDLFF
d_call: .
j_call: TRBJ1-4
clone_size: .
v_call: TRBV18

cdr3_nt: TGTGCCAGCAGGAAACAGGGGAACGATTCACCCCTCCACTTT
cdr3_aa: CASRKQGNDSPLHF
d_call: TRBD1
j_call: TRBJ1-6
clone_size: .
v_call: TRBV6-6

cdr3_nt: TGTGCCAGCTCACCTAGCGGACCCTCCTACAATGAGCAGTTCTTC
cdr3_aa: CASSPSGPSYNEQFF
d_call: .
j_call: TRBJ2-1
clone_size: .
v_call: TRBV18

cdr3_nt: TGTGCCAGCAGAACTAGCCCGAACACTGAAGCTTTCTTT
cdr3_aa: CASRTSPNTEAFF
d_call: .
j_call: TRBJ1-1
clone_size: .
v_call: TRBV2

cdr3_nt: TGTGCCAGTAGTATAGATCATCAGGAAAACTATGGCTACACCTTC
cdr3_aa: CASSIDHQENYGYTF
d_call: .
j_call: TRBJ1-2
clone_size: .
v_call: TRBV19

cdr3_nt: TGTGCCAGCAGCTTCGGGAGCCCAGTAATCGGCTACACCTTC
cdr3_aa: CASSFGSPVIGYTF
d_call: .
j_call: TRBJ1-2
clone_size: .
v_call: TRBV7-8

cdr3_nt: TGTGCCAGCAGTCAGAGAGAACGGACAGGGGACACTGAAGCTTTCTTT
cdr3_aa: CASSQRERTGDTEAFF
d_call: TRBD1
j_call: TRBJ1-1
clone_size: .
v_call: TRBV27

cdr3_nt: TGCACCAGCAGCCAAGATGACTACTCCTACGAGCAGTACTTC
cdr3_aa: CTSSQDDYSYEQYF
d_call: .
j_call: TRBJ2-7
clone_size: once
v_call: TRBV1

cdr3_nt: TGTGCCAGCGAATGGGCAGCCAACTATGGCTACACCTTC
cdr3_aa: CASEWAANYGYTF
d_call: .
j_call: TRBJ1-2
clone_size: .
v_call: TRBV12-3/TRBV12-4